This T cell receptor (beta chain) was recorded in a study of CD8 T cells in Susac syndrome. RNA totalling roughly 0.5 to 1 ug underwent reverse transcription with random hexamers. From the immunoSEQ multiplex PCR reads, TCRdb called clonotypes with MiXCR, one entry per CDR3 protein. The data contain 250,000 to 350,000 distinct CDR3 sequences, about 88% of them singletons. Sequencing was done on a sample of CD8+ T cells from PBMCs. The TCR was taken from a human donor with multiple sclerosis.

The CDR3 region is CASSLSRDPRVGYTF. The DNA for the CDR3 is TGTGCCAGCAGTTTATCCCGGGACCCGAGGGTGGGCTACACCTTC. The chain uses TRBV12-3 or TRBV12-4 and TRBJ1-2; a possible D gene is TRBD1 (5 bases). V was cut by 2 bases and J by 8 bases, with 18 bases left in between. This CDR3 has 15 amino acids.